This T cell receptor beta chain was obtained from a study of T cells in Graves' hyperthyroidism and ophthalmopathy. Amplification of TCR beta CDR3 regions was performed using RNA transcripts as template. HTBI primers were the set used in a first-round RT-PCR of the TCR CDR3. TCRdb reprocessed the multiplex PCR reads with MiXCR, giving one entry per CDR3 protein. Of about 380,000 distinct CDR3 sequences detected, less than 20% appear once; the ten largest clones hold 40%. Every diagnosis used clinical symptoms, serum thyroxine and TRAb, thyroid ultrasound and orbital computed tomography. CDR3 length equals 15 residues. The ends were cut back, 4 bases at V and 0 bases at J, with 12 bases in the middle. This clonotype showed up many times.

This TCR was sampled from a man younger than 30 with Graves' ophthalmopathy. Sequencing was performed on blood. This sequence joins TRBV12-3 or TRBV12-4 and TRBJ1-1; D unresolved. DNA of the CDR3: TGTGCCAGCAGTTCCCCTGAGGACCTGAACACTGAAGCTTTCTTT. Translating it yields CASSSPEDLNTEAFF.